The rows below give T cell receptor beta chains drawn from one sample of a study of control samples from healthy donors and cancer patients. TCRdb's table, derived via immunoSEQ multiplex PCR, lists solely in-frame clones and lacks some. In the table there are 100,000 to 150,000 clones, 80% to 95% of which are singletons. Sequencing was carried out using blood. All receptors derive from a woman in her 50s in good health. Both conserved end residues are part of each CDR3. Fields, in order: J gene, V gene, CDR3 length, CDR3 protein.

>TRBJ2-7|TRBV10-3|13
CAISEQQSYEQYF
>TRBJ1-3|TRBV5-8|18
CASSLLLGPMNSGNTIYF
>TRBJ2-5|TRBV5-1|17
CASSLGPGVDSRETQYF
>TRBJ2-3|TRBV7-2|16
CASSFLVGGGLDTQYF
>TRBJ1-2|TRBV5-1|17
CASSLSGTGGGHDGYTF
>TRBJ2-1|TRBV28|16
CASRFPGAAAINEQFF
>TRBJ1-2|TRBV28|14
CASSLEGARYGYTF
>TRBJ2-2|TRBV30|14
CAWSVRGPLGELFF
>TRBJ2-7|TRBV6-2/TRBV6-3|12
CASSYAPVEQYF
>TRBJ1-1|TRBV19|14
CASSMMEAHTEAFF
>TRBJ2-1|TRBV25-1|18
CASSEPSLAGGPYNEQFF
>TRBJ2-3|TRBV6-4|16
CASSDGGRAPIDAQYF
>TRBJ1-5|TRBV27|14
CASSLARGWQPQHF
>TRBJ1-5|TRBV6-5|14
CATGQGLGNQPQHF
>TRBJ1-5|TRBV6-1|14
CASSESGSNQPQHF
>TRBJ1-6|TRBV5-1|15
CASSHNGQTNSPLHF
>TRBJ2-2|TRBV30|14
CAWAYFLSTGELFF
>TRBJ1-6|TRBV5-6|16
CASSLSASSYNSPLHF
>TRBJ1-1|TRBV10-1|12
CASSDRTDEAFF
>TRBJ1-2|TRBV6-4|14
CASSDSTGFGGYTF
>TRBJ2-5|TRBV19|17
CASSIEFGQGPLQTQYF
>TRBJ1-5|TRBV19|14
CASVPRGGNQPQHF
>TRBJ2-1|TRBV5-4|16
CASSLAGAGGYNEQFF
>TRBJ1-2|TRBV29-1|11
CSVVEIYGYTF
>TRBJ2-5|TRBV4-2|16
CASSQAWGQYQETQYF
>TRBJ1-2|TRBV9|16
CASSVGSVATNYGYTF
>TRBJ1-3|TRBV11-2|18
CASSLEVDLRYSGNTIYF
>TRBJ2-4|TRBV18|16
CASSPRFRGAKNIQYF
>TRBJ2-6|TRBV5-1|18
CASSLIQQGAGGANVLTF
>TRBJ2-1|TRBV3-1/TRBV3-2|17
CASSQDGAGQRGDEQFF
>TRBJ1-6|TRBV19|11
CASLNNSPLHF
>TRBJ2-7|TRBV13|12
CASSLGRGEQYF
>TRBJ1-4|TRBV4-2|13
CASRSPPNEKLFF
>TRBJ1-1|TRBV30|13
CAWSVGVGTEAFF
>TRBJ1-1|TRBV18|13
CASSPGQDTEAFF
>TRBJ1-2|TRBV28|14
CASRYGTGLYGYTF
>TRBJ2-4|TRBV3-1/TRBV3-2|14
CASSPGTGGNIQYF
>TRBJ2-6|TRBV15|16
CATSRDLRSGANVLTF
>TRBJ2-5|TRBV12-5|14
CASGLVGIQETQYF
>TRBJ2-7|TRBV5-1|15
CASSLAGTGSYEQYF
>TRBJ1-2|TRBV30|13
CAWSPGTTGGYTF
>TRBJ2-3|TRBV7-8|19
CASSPRTSGGGPSTDTQYF
>TRBJ1-4|TRBV29-1|13
CSVEPEGNEKLFF
>TRBJ2-1|TRBV13|15
CASSPGASTTNEQFF
>TRBJ1-6|TRBV27|16
CASSLTQGDRVLPLHF
>TRBJ2-5|TRBV6-2/TRBV6-3|15
CASSQETSGGETQYF
>TRBJ2-2|TRBV29-1|11
CSVGRPGELFF
>TRBJ2-5|TRBV5-1|16
CASSLAMGHPAETQYF
>TRBJ2-2|TRBV5-1|15
CASSEGARITGELFF
>TRBJ1-1|TRBV18|15
CASSPTGDVGTEAFF
>TRBJ1-6|TRBV18|15
CASSPTGGNNSPLHF
>TRBJ2-7|TRBV2|15
CASSEARQGSYEQYF
>TRBJ1-2|TRBV19|13
CASSIDSDYGYTF
>TRBJ2-1|TRBV19|14
CASSISGSYNEQFF
>TRBJ2-2|TRBV18|15
CASHEQGTKTGELFF
>TRBJ2-4|TRBV6-1|13
CASSEAPQNIQYF
>TRBJ2-7|TRBV18|15
CASSLNAGGSDEQYF
>TRBJ2-7|TRBV12-3/TRBV12-4|11
CASSQGREQYF
>TRBJ1-4|TRBV4-1|13
CASSISVVEKLFF
>TRBJ2-7|TRBV30|13
CAWEGTGLYEQYF